This TCR beta chain is drawn from a study of CD8 T cells in ankylosing spondylitis. Points from the study as a whole: A TCR beta motif of eight or nine highly homologous variants seemed to mark ankylosing spondylitis blood. Clones tied to disease were said to be significantly enriched in matched ankylosing spondylitis synovial fluid. Some motif variants were previously reported in reactive arthritis synovial fluid and blood.

Germline lookup yields CDR1 LNHNV and CDR2 YYDKDF (reference sequence). V trimming: 11 bases; J trimming: 6 bases; junction bases outside the gene matches: 7. CDR3 size: 11 residues. Concerning this clonotype itself: Antigen unknown.

Libraries for TCR beta were made by quantitative 5'-RACE with molecular barcodes. MiXCR, applied by TCRdb to the 5' RACE reads, yields one record per CDR3 protein. Of some 130,000 distinct CDR3 sequences listed, around 13% are singletons. This clonotype was obtained from a female donor with ankylosing spondylitis or in good health (not recorded which). V and J are TRBV15 and TRBJ2-7; 7 nucleotides align to TRBD1. Sequencing was carried out using blood, either unsorted or a sorted T cell fraction (not recorded which). CDR3 loop: CAAGQALEQYF. CDR3 sequence (DNA): TGTGCCGCTGGACAGGCCCTCGAGCAGTACTTC.